This T cell receptor beta chain was captured in a study of blood T cell repertoires in COVID-19. In the study overall: Nucleic acid was either cDNA or gDNA, and it came from T cells, B-cell-depleted T cells, or PBMCs.

Sequencing used immunoSEQ multiplex PCR; TCRdb keeps in-frame clones, though not all of them. The table includes some 170,000 clones, approximately 89% detected once. V was shortened by 4 bases and J by 2 bases, with 16 bases between the two germline ends. The length of the CDR3 is 16 residues. Germline V gives CDR1 SGHRS, CDR2 YFSETQ. This chain joins TRBV5-1 and TRBJ2-1; D possibly corresponds to TRBD2 (6 bases). This receptor was obtained from a woman between 55 and 75 years old with acute or convalescent COVID-19. Sequencing input: peripheral blood. The CDR3 DNA follows: TGCGCCAGCAGCCCTACCCCTAGCGCAACCTACAATGAGCAGTTCTTC. It yields the protein CASSPTPSATYNEQFF. Full variable domain (outside the CDR3, taken from reference TRBV5-1 and TRBJ2-1): KAGVTQTPRYLIKTRGQQVTLSCSPISGHRSVSWYQQTPGQGLQFLFEYFSETQRNKGNFPGRFSGRQFSNSRSEMNVSTLELGDSALYLCASSPTPSATYNEQFFGPGTRLTVL.